Here is one T cell receptor beta chain with its context. This clone's antigen is unknown. Base-call qualities are not available, and no considerably larger clone is one nucleotide away. These data are taken from a study of blood T cells in healthy people across ages (dated by TCRdb to between 2014 and 2017). As for the study more broadly: In model experiments, template switching captured roughly one uniquely barcoded TCR beta cDNA molecule for every two T cells. The study measured age-related changes in TCR beta repertoire diversity using deep sequencing normalized with unique cDNA molecular identifiers. Four age groups were formed from the donors: young (average about 16 years), middle-aged (around 41), aged (62) and long-lived (about 80). To avoid experimental bias, donors of different ages were randomly spread across the sequencing lanes. The study analyzed two additional independent replicas of 1 million unique cDNA reads from the same blood draw for two donors, one aged 18 to 29 and one aged 80 or older.

The roughly 38 donors, aged about 6 to 100 years, were systemically healthy Caucasian individuals from Russia. Around 9.7 milliliters of peripheral blood were collected from each donor into EDTA-treated Vacutainer tubes. Ficoll-Paque density-gradient centrifugation was used to isolate PBMCs, with at least 6 million per sample. Total RNA, at least 5.5 micrograms per sample, was extracted from PBMCs with Trizol reagent. The percentages of naive CD45RAhigh/CD27high T cells were determined by flow cytometry on a PBMC aliquot from every donor. Cut back by 0 bases and 5 bases, the V and J ends lie 10 bases apart. CDR1 and CDR2 are read off the germline V gene as ENHRY and SYGVKD. Reading from cysteine to phenylalanine, the CDR3 counts 14 amino acids. Only CDR3 DNA remains: 42 bases, in frame from the first base. Library method: 5' RACE. Sequencing relied on an Illumina HiSeq 2500. A second PCR of roughly 7 to 12 cycles was run with a J-beta primer mix and a sample-barcoded 5' primer. Each TCR beta cDNA molecule received a unique molecular identifier from a template-switch 5' adaptor carrying 12 random nucleotides. Each sample yielded at least 2.5 million CDR3-containing paired-end reads. The Mint cDNA synthesis kit, primed by a TRBC-specific oligonucleotide, was used to synthesize first-strand cDNA from all RNA. Following uracil-DNA glycosylase treatment, a first 18-cycle PCR with universal primers M1SS and BC2_uni_R was performed on all cDNA. As for the authors' bioinformatics: For normalization, 1 million high-quality reads were randomly selected from each sample, with every read carrying a distinct molecular identifier. Reads with shared molecular identifiers were discarded instead of being binned into consensus sequences. CDR3 identification, clonotype clustering and error correction used MiTCR with a Q25 quality threshold and the strictest error-elimination algorithm. Lower-bound total TCR beta diversity was estimated with a nonparametric unseen species model using Euler transformation. The public reads were reprocessed in TCRdb via fastp at Q25 and MiXCR, keeping in-frame beta chains. All rows with the same CDR3 protein become a single entry with the most common DNA and genes. The V and J calls and clone size come from TCRdb's table, not from the authors' own analysis. The sample has about 650,000 distinct CDR3 sequences on record, 32% of them singletons. Just over 15% of the sample is in the top ten clones.

Points the paper makes about the study in general: Estimates of total diversity from one million sequenced T cells were regarded as lower bounds and underestimates. As age increased, observed TCR beta diversity per million T cells dropped in a roughly linear way, and a significant reduction was already evident by age 40. Compared with the aged group, more naive CD4+ T cells, fewer expanded clones and increased TCR diversity were shown by the long-lived group, suggesting age selection. Because donor CMV infection status was unknown, age-related changes in expanded clonotypes were potentially confounded. Bulk unsorted PBMC profiling prevented conclusive comparison of naive and antigen-experienced compartments. The percentage of naive T cells measured by flow cytometry correlated strongly with observed TCR beta diversity.

The chain is encoded by TRBV10-3 joined to TRBJ2-5; TRBD1 is possibly the D segment (6 matching bases). The sequence was obtained from a woman older than 75 in good health. Donor details come from another sample of the same person, matched by shared clones. Specimen: blood. The CDR3 amino acid sequence is: CAISESTGTETQYF. The DNA sequence reads TGTGCCATCAGTGAGTCAACAGGGACGGAGACCCAGTACTTC.